One and the same sample provided the 23 T cell receptor beta chains below, sequenced in a study of beta chain features in type 1 diabetes. Since all of the isolated RNA was reverse transcribed, expressed TCRB transcripts were what got sequenced. The data were produced by immunoSEQ multiplex PCR, yet TCRdb's version contains in-frame clones alone and is incomplete. The sample contains approximately 160,000 clones, approximately 8.4% of which appear only once. Sequenced material: central memory CD4+ T cells from blood. The receptors come from a woman between 18 and 30 years old in good health.

The chain is built from TRBV5-1 and TRBJ2-1, with D maybe TRBD2 (6 bases). This CDR3 is 17 amino acids long. V lost 4 bases to trimming and J lost 0 bases, with 17 bases between them. The germline CDR1 and CDR2 sequences are SGHRS and YFSETQ. CDR3 protein: CASSGGTGPSSYNEQFF. CDR3 DNA: TGCGCCAGCAGCGGGGGGACTGGGCCAAGCTCCTACAATGAGCAGTTCTTC. The full variable domain, rest sourced from reference TRBV5-1 and TRBJ2-1, is KAGVTQTPRYLIKTRGQQVTLSCSPISGHRSVSWYQQTPGQGLQFLFEYFSETQRNKGNFPGRFSGRQFSNSRSEMNVSTLELGDSALYLCASSGGTGPSSYNEQFFGPGTRLTVL.

A few counts support this clone. The CDR3 bases are TGTGCCAGCAGTACGCCTGGGACAGGGAATGAAAAACTGTTTTTT. Translated, it gives CASSTPGTGNEKLFF. The chain links TRBV6-6 to TRBJ1-4; 9 nucleotides match TRBD1. Germline V CDR1 and CDR2: MNHNY, SVGAGI (reference sequence). This CDR3 spans 15 amino acids. The V and J ends lost 5 bases and 5 bases, in that order; junction bases with no gene match: 6.

The chain uses TRBV5-3 and TRBJ2-5; TRBD1 matches at 9 bases. TRBV5-3 is filed as an ORF, its function uncertain. There are 16 residues in the CDR3. V dropped 7 bases and J dropped 5; count of bases not matched to a gene: 15. The CDR3 region is CARFELFTGGEETQYF. CDR3 bases: TGTGCCAGATTCGAACTCTTTACAGGGGGCGAGGAGACCCAGTACTTC.

In DNA, the CDR3 is TGCAGCGTTCAGAAATTGGACAGGGATGGCTACACCTTC. Translation gives CSVQKLDRDGYTF. The V and J genes are TRBV29-1 and TRBJ1-2; the match to TRBD1 covers 8 bases. CDR3 size: 13 residues. The trim removed 5 bases at V and 6 bases at J, leaving 8 bases unmatched. Per germline, CDR1 SQVTM and CDR2 ANQGSEA.

The V and J genes are TRBV5-1 and TRBJ2-7; tentatively, D is TRBD1 (6 bases). The germline V gene has CDR1 SGHRS and CDR2 YFSETQ. The germline V and J ends were trimmed by 4 bases and 2 bases, with 13 bases remaining between them. The CDR3 consists of 14 residues. CDR3 bases: TGCGCCAGCAGCCCGCCGGCAGGGGCCTACGAGCAGTACTTC. Protein product: CASSPPAGAYEQYF.

This clone came up many times. The genes are TRBV30 and TRBJ2-5; tentatively, D is TRBD1 (5 bases). CDR1 is GTSNPN, CDR2 SVGIG, per germline (reference sequence). Trimming pared 2 bases from V and 4 bases from J, leaving 20 bases between. The CDR3 is 16 residues long. The DNA of the CDR3 is TGTGCCTGGAGTACGGCCTACAGGTCCTCGGGAGAGACCCAGTACTTC. Protein sequence: CAWSTAYRSSGETQYF.

This clone was seen more than once but under ten times. V and J are TRBV15 and TRBJ2-7, with D uncertain. V gave up 0 bases and J gave up 0 bases, with 3 bases separating them. From germline, CDR1 is LNHNV and CDR2 YYDKDF (reference sequence). This CDR3 comprises 13 residues. The CDR3 loop reads CATSRDSSYEQYF. CDR3 coding DNA: TGTGCCACCAGCAGAGACTCCTCCTACGAGCAGTACTTC.

In its sample, this clone was seen a few times. J is TRBJ2-5 and V is TRBV29-1; D is perhaps TRBD2 (8 bases). V shed 6 bases and J shed 6 bases, with 20 bases lying between them. Germline V gene data show CDR1 as SQVTM and CDR2 as ANQGSEA. This CDR3 has 14 residues. CDR3 in DNA: TGCAGCGTCGGAAAGGGACTAGGGGGCCAGACCCAGTACTTC. It codes for CSVGKGLGGQTQYF.

The chain employs TRBV12-5 and TRBJ1-1, with D tentatively TRBD1 (6 bases). The CDR3 consists of 16 residues. V was cut by 5 bases and J by 5 bases, with 21 bases left in between. CDR1 and CDR2 from the germline V gene are LGHNT and FRNRAP. CDR3 DNA: TGTGCTAGTGGTCCAGGACAGTCTTCCTCGTATACTGAAGCTTTCTTT. Residues: CASGPGQSSSYTEAFF. Based on the CDR3 plus reference TRBV12-5 and TRBJ1-1, the full variable domain is DARVTQTPRHKVTEMGQEVTMRCQPILGHNTVFWYRQTMMQGLELLAYFRNRAPLDDSGMPKDRFSAEMPDATLATLKIQPSEPRDSAVYFCASGPGQSSSYTEAFFGQGTRLTVV.

V gene TRBV5-1 combines with J gene TRBJ2-3; D is uncertain. Germline V gene lookup returns CDR1 SGHRS and CDR2 YFSETQ. V lost 4 bases, J lost 1 base, and 13 bases lay in between. The CDR3 has 15 residues. The CDR3 nucleotides are TGCGCCAGCAGCCCCAGCCCGGGTGGCACAGATACGCAGTATTTT. This codes for CASSPSPGGTDTQYF.

The sample holds a few counts of this clone. The rearrangement joins TRBV7-2 to TRBJ2-7; D possibly corresponds to TRBD1 (5 bases). Germline loops: CDR1 SGHTA, CDR2 FQGNSA. V lost 5 bases, J lost 4 bases, and 15 bases lay in between. CDR3 length: 14 amino acids. The CDR3, as DNA: TGTGCCAGCAGCCCCGGACCCGGACAATACGAGCAGTACTTC. Protein: CASSPGPGQYEQYF.

The CDR3 sequence: CARTVQETQYF. In DNA form, the CDR3 reads TGTGCCAGGACAGTGCAAGAGACCCAGTACTTC. J is TRBJ2-5 and V is TRBV2; a possible D gene is TRBD1 (5 bases). The V and J ends lost 9 bases and 2 bases respectively, with 7 bases between them. The CDR3 is 11 residues long. CDR1 SNHLY and CDR2 FYNNEI come from the germline V gene.

This clone appeared a few times. This chain connects TRBV5-4 to TRBJ2-3, with 7 bases identical to TRBD2. The CDR3 extends over 15 amino acids. Germline V CDR1 and CDR2: SGHNT, YYREEE (reference sequence). V was pared by 1 base and J by 4 bases, with 6 bases of the junction left unmatched. In nucleotides, the CDR3 is TGTGCCAGCAGCTTGAGGGCGGGGGAGGCAGATACGCAGTATTTT. Amino acid sequence: CASSLRAGEADTQYF.

This clone turned up a few times. This sequence joins TRBV5-6 and TRBJ2-2; D might be TRBD1 (5 bases). There are 17 residues in the CDR3. Germline loops: CDR1 SGHDT, CDR2 YYEEEE. V was cut by 0 bases and J by 0 bases, with 12 bases left in between. CDR3 bases: TGTGCCAGCAGCTTGGGATGGGGCAGGACGAACACCGGGGAGCTGTTTTTT. Translating gives CASSLGWGRTNTGELFF.

The V gene is TRBV9, the J gene TRBJ1-1; unclear D gene. Per the germline V gene, CDR1 is SGDLS and CDR2 is YYNGEE. The CDR3 runs to 13 residues. V was clipped by 0 bases and J by 3 bases, with 6 bases between them. CDR3 residues: CASSVATDTEAFF. The CDR3 nucleotides read TGTGCCAGCAGCGTAGCTACTGACACTGAAGCTTTCTTT.

This clone was found a few times. This chain links TRBV25-1 with TRBJ2-5; D is possibly TRBD2 (6 bases). CDR3 length equals 14 residues. Trimming shortened V by 6 bases and J by 4 bases, and 15 bases separated the two germline ends. Germline lookup yields CDR1 MGHDK and CDR2 SYGVNS. This CDR3 reads CASSVGGILETQYF. The CDR3 nucleotides read TGTGCCAGCAGCGTGGGGGGAATACTAGAGACCCAGTACTTC.

The rearrangement uses TRBV7-9 and TRBJ2-5; D gene uncertain. There are 14 residues in the CDR3. V lost 1 base to trimming and J lost 2 bases, with 8 bases between them. Germline CDR1 reads SEHNR; CDR2 reads FQNEAQ (reference sequence). The CDR3 spells CASSLGTVQETQYF. CDR3 in DNA: TGTGCCAGCAGCTTAGGTACAGTACAAGAGACCCAGTACTTC.

This clone was found a few times. This chain connects TRBV18 to TRBJ1-1, with D tentatively TRBD1 (5 bases). This CDR3 contains 14 residues. The ends were cut back, 3 bases at V and 1 base at J, with 9 bases in the middle. Germline assignment: CDR1 KGHSH and CDR2 LQKENI. CDR3 loop: CASSPDGGNTEAFF. The CDR3, as DNA: TGTGCCAGCTCACCGGACGGGGGGAACACTGAAGCTTTCTTT.

This clone was observed a few times. The rearrangement joins TRBV19 to TRBJ2-1; the match to TRBD2 covers 7 bases. The CDR3 spans 14 residues. Germline V CDR1 and CDR2: LNHDA, SQIVND (reference sequence). Trimming cost V 6 bases and J 8 bases; bases outside gene matches: 10. Here the CDR3 reads CASRAGRVTDEQFF. The CDR3 region has the DNA TGTGCCAGTAGAGCTGGGAGGGTTACCGATGAGCAGTTCTTC.

This chain joins TRBV19 and TRBJ1-2; 7 nucleotides agree with TRBD1. The CDR3 has 14 amino acids. Germline trimming cut 4 bases from V and 5 bases from J; bases unmatched to any gene: 7. Germline CDR1 LNHDA, CDR2 SQIVND (reference sequence). CDR3 region: CASSKAQGEYGYTF. CDR3 DNA sequence: TGTGCCAGTAGTAAGGCCCAGGGGGAGTATGGCTACACCTTC.

This rearrangement joins TRBV6-6 to TRBJ1-1, with D maybe TRBD1 (5 bases). Germline V CDR1 and CDR2: MNHNY, SVGAGI (reference sequence). The CDR3 covers 12 residues. With 6 bases removed from V and 1 base from J, the gap between germline ends came to 6 bases. In nucleotides, the CDR3 is TGTGCCAGCAGCCAGGGGAACACTGAAGCTTTCTTT. Residues: CASSQGNTEAFF.

The chain has TRBV5-4 and TRBJ1-1; D unclear. The germline CDR1 and CDR2 sequences are SGHNT and YYREEE (reference sequence). This CDR3 spans 13 amino acids. Deletions cut 4 bases from V and 4 bases from J, with 11 bases between. The DNA of the CDR3 is TGTGCCAGCAGCCAGTCGGGTGCCACTGAAGCTTTCTTT. This encodes CASSQSGATEAFF.

The rearrangement uses TRBV15 and TRBJ1-2, with 7 bases aligning to TRBD1. The CDR3 is made up of 14 amino acids. Germline CDR1 and CDR2: LNHNV and YYDKDF (reference sequence). V shed 0 bases, J shed 7 bases, and the junction held 5 bases outside the gene matches. CDR3 protein: CATSRDVTGTGYTF. CDR3 in DNA: TGTGCCACCAGCAGAGATGTGACAGGGACTGGCTACACCTTC.